These 11 T cell receptor beta chains came from one sample sequenced in a study of control samples from healthy donors and cancer patients. Assay used: immunoSEQ multiplex PCR; TCRdb lists only in-frame clones, some missing. The sample holds some 99,000 clones, about nine tenths seen once. Sequencing input: blood. The receptors come from a human donor in good health. The donor label of this sample is uncertain.

This chain links TRBV5-1 with TRBJ2-1; D possibly matches TRBD1 or TRBD2 (6 bases each). Germline-derived CDR1 and CDR2 are SGHRS and YFSETQ. The CDR3 loop spans 16 amino acids. V was cut by 0 bases and J by 0 bases, with 10 bases left in between. CDR3 loop: CASSLEGGSSYNEQFF. CDR3 coding DNA: TGCGCCAGCAGCTTGGAGGGGGGAAGCTCCTACAATGAGCAGTTCTTC.

V usage is TRBV2 and J usage is TRBJ1-4, with 7 bases aligning to TRBD1. The germline gives CDR1 SNHLY, CDR2 FYNNEI. This CDR3 spans 17 amino acids. Trimming cost V 2 bases and J 4 bases; bases outside gene matches: 10. The CDR3 DNA sequence: TGTGCCAGCAGTGAAAGAATGGCGGGACAGCTTAATGAAAAACTGTTTTTT. Its translation is CASSERMAGQLNEKLFF.

The sample holds a few counts of this clone. V and J are TRBV24-1 and TRBJ2-2, with D possibly TRBD2 on 6 matching bases. The germline V and J ends were trimmed by 7 bases and 7 bases, with 18 bases remaining between them. In germline, CDR1 is KGHDR, CDR2 SFDVKD. This CDR3 contains 15 residues. This CDR3 is CATSPGSSDSGELFF. CDR3 DNA sequence: TGTGCCACCAGCCCCGGGAGTAGTGATAGCGGGGAGCTGTTTTTT.

The chain uses TRBV2 and TRBJ1-5; TRBD1 aligns across 8 bases. Looked up from germline, CDR1 is SNHLY and CDR2 is FYNNEI. The CDR3 is 14 residues long. The V gene end was trimmed by 6 bases and the J gene end by 6 bases; junction bases not matched to a gene: 7. The CDR3 protein is CASRTDRAIQPQHF. In DNA, the CDR3 is TGTGCCAGCAGGACGGACAGGGCGATTCAGCCCCAGCATTTT. Complete variable domain (other parts from reference TRBV2 and TRBJ1-5): EPEVTQTPSHQVTQMGQEVILRCVPISNHLYFYWYRQILGQKVEFLVSFYNNEISEKSEIFDDQFSVERPDGSNFTLKIRSTKLEDSAMYFCASRTDRAIQPQHFGDGTRLSIL.

This clone qualifies as medium-sized. The chain carries TRBV7-2 and TRBJ2-1; D gene unclear. The CDR3 runs 15 residues. Germline CDR1 is SGHTA and CDR2 is FQGNSA. V lost 1 base to trimming and J lost 0 bases, with 7 bases between them. The CDR3 is CASSLEGSSYNEQFF. CDR3 DNA sequence: TGTGCCAGCAGCTTAGAGGGAAGCTCCTACAATGAGCAGTTCTTC. The complete variable domain, with remaining parts taken from reference TRBV7-2 and TRBJ2-1, reads GAGVSQSPSNKVTEKGKDVELRCDPISGHTALYWYRQSLGQGLEFLIYFQGNSAPDKSGLPSDRFSAERTGGSVSTLTIQRTQQEDSAVYLCASSLEGSSYNEQFFGPGTRLTVL.

The chain joins TRBV9 to TRBJ1-3; TRBD1 is a possible D gene (5 bases). V dropped 0 bases and J dropped 4 bases, with 11 bases sitting between them. This CDR3 is built from 15 residues. Germline assignment: CDR1 SGDLS and CDR2 YYNGEE. The CDR3 loop is CASSVGSGTGNTIYF. The CDR3 bases are TGTGCCAGCAGCGTAGGTTCAGGGACGGGAAACACCATATATTTT.

The CDR3 DNA reads as TGTGCCAGCAGCTTAAGGGCCTACGAGCAGTACTTC. Its translation: CASSLRAYEQYF. This chain connects TRBV11-2 to TRBJ2-7; no clear D. Germline assignment: CDR1 SGHAT and CDR2 FQNNGV. The CDR3 is 12 residues long. The ends were cut back, 2 bases at V and 2 bases at J, with 4 bases in the middle. Looking up the rest from reference TRBV11-2 and TRBJ2-7 gives the full variable domain: EAGVAQSPRYKIIEKRQSVAFWCNPISGHATLYWYQQILGQGPKLLIQFQNNGVVDDSQLPKDRFSAERLKGVDSTLKIQPAKLEDSAVYLCASSLRAYEQYFGPGTRLTVT.

The CDR3 loop is CASSQDQEAYGTDTQYF. The CDR3 DNA sequence: TGTGCCAGCAGCCAAGATCAGGAGGCCTACGGCACAGATACGCAGTATTTT. The chain couples TRBV3-1 (or the pseudogene TRBV3-2) to TRBJ2-3; tentatively, D is TRBD2 (5 bases). Germline V gene data show CDR1 as LGHDT and CDR2 as YNNKEL (reference sequence). V lost 0 bases and J 1 base, leaving 14 bases between the germline ends. CDR3 length: 17 residues.

The chain carries TRBV11-2 and TRBJ2-3; D assignment may be TRBD1 or TRBD2 (5 bases each). There are 16 residues in the CDR3. V lost 5 bases, J lost 0 bases, and 15 bases lay in between. Germline loops: CDR1 SGHAT, CDR2 FQNNGV. The CDR3 coding sequence is TGTGCCAGCAGCCCCGCAGAGGGGAGAAGCACAGATACGCAGTATTTT. It encodes CASSPAEGRSTDTQYF.

This chain uses TRBV6-1 with TRBJ1-1; D uncertain. This CDR3 region has 13 residues. Germline assignment: CDR1 MNHNS and CDR2 SASEGT. Trimming pared 1 base from V and 3 bases from J, leaving 6 bases between. In DNA form, the CDR3 reads TGTGCCAGCAGTGAAGAAACGTACACTGAAGCTTTCTTT. Protein: CASSEETYTEAFF.

The chain is built from TRBV7-6 and TRBJ2-7; 7 bases are shared with TRBD1. The CDR3 contains 16 residues. After removal of 1 base from V and 1 base from J, the junction contained 7 bases not matched to a gene. Germline loops: CDR1 SGHVS, CDR2 FNYEAQ. The CDR3 region is CASSLGQAGGSYEQYF. CDR3 nucleotides: TGTGCCAGCAGCTTAGGGCAGGCAGGGGGATCCTACGAGCAGTACTTC.